What follows is one T cell receptor (beta chain) and its context. This table comes from immunoSEQ multiplex PCR, and its TCRdb copy is limited to in-frame clones, with some not included. Altogether fewer than 70,000 clones are present, 75% to 90% being singletons, with the ten largest covering about 2.3%. This CDR3 spans 16 amino acids. J was trimmed by 6 bases and V by 5 bases; bases with no gene match: 10. From germline, CDR1 is LNHDA and CDR2 SQIVND (reference sequence). The sample comes from a study of blood T cell repertoires in COVID-19. The chain couples TRBV19 to TRBJ1-4; 9 bases match TRBD1. The receptor's source is a human donor in a cohort sampled during active COVID-19. Sequenced input: peripheral blood. CDR3 protein: CASSSRGQGGHEKLFF. The DNA of the CDR3 is TGTGCCAGTAGTTCCCGGGGACAGGGCGGTCATGAAAAACTGTTTTTT.